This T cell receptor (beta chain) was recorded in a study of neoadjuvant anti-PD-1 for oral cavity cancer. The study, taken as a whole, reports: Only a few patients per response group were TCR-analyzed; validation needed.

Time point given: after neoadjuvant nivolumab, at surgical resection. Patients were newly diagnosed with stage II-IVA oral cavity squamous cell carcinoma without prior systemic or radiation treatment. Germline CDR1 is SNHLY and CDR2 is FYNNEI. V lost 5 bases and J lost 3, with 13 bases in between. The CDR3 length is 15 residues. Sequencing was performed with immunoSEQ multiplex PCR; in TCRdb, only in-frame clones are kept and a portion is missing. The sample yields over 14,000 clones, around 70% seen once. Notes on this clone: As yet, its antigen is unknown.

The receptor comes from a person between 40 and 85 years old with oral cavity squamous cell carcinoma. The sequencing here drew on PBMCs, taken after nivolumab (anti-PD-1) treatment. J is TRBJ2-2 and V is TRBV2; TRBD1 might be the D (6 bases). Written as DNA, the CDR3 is TGTGCCAGCAGTCGACCCCAGGGGCACACCGGGGAGCTGTTTTTT. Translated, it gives CASSRPQGHTGELFF.